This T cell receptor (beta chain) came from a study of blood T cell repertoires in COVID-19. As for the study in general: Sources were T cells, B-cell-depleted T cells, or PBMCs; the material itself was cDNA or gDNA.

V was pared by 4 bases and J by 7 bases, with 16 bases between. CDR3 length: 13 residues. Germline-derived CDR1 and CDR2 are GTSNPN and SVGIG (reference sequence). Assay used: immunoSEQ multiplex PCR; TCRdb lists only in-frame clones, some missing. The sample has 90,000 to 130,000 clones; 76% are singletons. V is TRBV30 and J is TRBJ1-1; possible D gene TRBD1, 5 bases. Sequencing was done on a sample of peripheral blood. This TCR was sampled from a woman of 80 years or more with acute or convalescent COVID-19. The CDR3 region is CAWTRVGGFEAFF. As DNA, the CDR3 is TGTGCCTGGACACGAGTGGGGGGATTTGAAGCTTTCTTT.